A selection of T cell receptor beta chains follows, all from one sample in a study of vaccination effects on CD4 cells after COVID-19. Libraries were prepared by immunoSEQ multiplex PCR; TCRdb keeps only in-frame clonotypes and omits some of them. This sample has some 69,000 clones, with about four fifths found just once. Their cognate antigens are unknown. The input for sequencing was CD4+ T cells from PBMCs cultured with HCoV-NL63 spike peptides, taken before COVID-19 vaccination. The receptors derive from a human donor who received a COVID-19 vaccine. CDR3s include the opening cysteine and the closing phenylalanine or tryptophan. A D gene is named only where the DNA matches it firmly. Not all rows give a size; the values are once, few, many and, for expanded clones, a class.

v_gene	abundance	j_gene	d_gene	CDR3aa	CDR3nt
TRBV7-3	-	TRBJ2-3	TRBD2	CASSRTSGPTDTQYF	TGTGCCAGCAGCCGGACTAGCGGGCCCACAGATACGCAGTATTTT
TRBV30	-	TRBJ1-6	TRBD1	CASERTGMAYNSPLHF	TGTGCCTCCGAGAGGACAGGGATGGCCTATAATTCACCCCTCCACTTT
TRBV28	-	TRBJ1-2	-	CASSYRPERGGYTF	TGTGCCAGCAGTTACCGTCCTGAAAGGGGGGGCTACACCTTC
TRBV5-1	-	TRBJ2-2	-	CASSLNFGANTGELFF	TGCGCCAGCAGCTTAAATTTTGGCGCGAACACCGGGGAGCTGTTTTTT
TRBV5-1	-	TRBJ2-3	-	CASSAERRSTDTQYF	TGCGCCAGCAGCGCTGAACGGAGGAGCACAGATACGCAGTATTTT
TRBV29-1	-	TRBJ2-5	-	CSVGGTHLMETQYF	TGCAGCGTTGGAGGGACCCACCTGATGGAGACCCAGTACTTC
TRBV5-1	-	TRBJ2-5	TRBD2	CASSTSLAGGQETQYF	TGCGCCAGCAGCACTTCTCTAGCGGGGGGGCAAGAGACCCAGTACTTC
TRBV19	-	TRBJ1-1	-	CASSIGHYLNTEAFF	TGTGCCAGTAGTATAGGACATTATCTGAACACTGAAGCTTTCTTT
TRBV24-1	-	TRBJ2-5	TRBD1	CATSDREFQETQYF	TGTGCCACCAGCGACAGGGAATTCCAAGAGACCCAGTACTTC
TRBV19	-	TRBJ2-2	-	CASSSPGTPSNTGELFF	TGTGCCAGTAGTTCTCCTGGGACCCCAAGTAACACCGGGGAGCTGTTTTTT
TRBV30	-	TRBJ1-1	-	CAWKGGGRTEAFF	TGTGCCTGGAAGGGGGGGGGTCGCACTGAAGCTTTCTTT
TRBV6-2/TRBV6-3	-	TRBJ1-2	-	CASSYSFRGLGYTF	TGTGCCAGCAGTTACTCGTTTCGGGGGCTGGGCTACACCTTC
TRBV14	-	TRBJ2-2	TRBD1	CASSQDYGTGVSGELFF	TGTGCCAGCAGCCAAGATTACGGGACAGGGGTGTCCGGGGAGCTGTTTTTT
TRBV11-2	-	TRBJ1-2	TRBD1	CASSLVGRGRGYTF	TGTGCCAGCAGCTTAGTCGGCAGGGGGCGAGGCTACACCTTC
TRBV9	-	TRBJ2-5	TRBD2	CASSVAGGPPGQETQYF	TGTGCCAGCAGCGTAGCGGGGGGGCCCCCGGGGCAAGAGACCCAGTACTTC
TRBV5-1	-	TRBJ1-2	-	CASSLGGSGTLYGYTF	TGCGCCAGCAGCTTGGGGGGGTCCGGGACCCTGTATGGCTACACCTTC
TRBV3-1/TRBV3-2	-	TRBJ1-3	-	CASSPYALQGRAGNTIYF	TGTGCCAGCAGCCCCTATGCTTTGCAGGGGAGGGCTGGAAACACCATATATTTT
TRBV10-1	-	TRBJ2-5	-	CASSDPSGDTETQYF	TGCGCCAGCAGTGATCCTTCGGGGGATACAGAGACCCAGTACTTC
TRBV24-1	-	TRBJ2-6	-	CATRYQLNGGSGANVLTF	TGTGCCACCAGATACCAACTGAACGGTGGTTCTGGGGCCAACGTCCTGACTTTC
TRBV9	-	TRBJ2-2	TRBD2	CASRAGLAGTTGELFF	TGTGCCAGCAGAGCGGGACTAGCGGGGACCACCGGGGAGCTGTTTTTT
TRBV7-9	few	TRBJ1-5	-	CASSLDSNGNQPQHF	TGTGCCAGCAGCTTAGACAGCAACGGCAATCAGCCCCAGCATTTT
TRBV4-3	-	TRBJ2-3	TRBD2	CASSQGRVAGGPASTDTQYF	TGCGCCAGCAGCCAAGGCCGCGTAGCGGGGGGTCCGGCTAGCACAGATACGCAGTATTTT
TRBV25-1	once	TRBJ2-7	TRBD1	CASSAMEATGRIF	TGTGCCAGCAGTGCTATGGAGGCGACAGGGAGAATTTTC
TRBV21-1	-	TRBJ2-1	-	CASSTRQGYNEQFF	TGTGCCAGCAGCACACGACAGGGGTACAATGAGCAGTTCTTC
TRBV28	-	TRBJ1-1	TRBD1	CASTPTGGELVAFF	TGTGCCAGCACCCCGACAGGGGGCGAGCTGGTAGCTTTCTTT